This TCR beta chain emerged from a study of cytomegalovirus exposure and HLA in healthy donors. Profiling relied on immunoSEQ multiplex PCR, and the TCRdb table lists in-frame clones only, not all of them. This sample has around 98,000 clones; roughly nine tenths occur once, and the top ten carry approximately 4%. In its sample, this clone was seen a few times. What it binds is not known. Broader study findings: There were 150 to 200 TCR beta chains listed as cytomegalovirus-associated. Specific recognition of CMV antigens was confirmed in vitro for a few chains (all CMV-associated). Subsequent analysis found a tendency for first-cohort TCR clusters to co-occur within the 120 or so validation repertoires.

CDR3 length: 14 amino acids. The V end was cut by 0 bases, the J end by 7 bases, with 10 bases between. Germline lookup yields CDR1 SGDLS and CDR2 YYNGEE. The clonotype originates from a woman in her thirties in good health and CMV-seronegative. The chain is built from TRBV9 and TRBJ2-2; D unresolved. The sample taken for sequencing was PBMCs. For the CDR3, the DNA is TGTGCCAGCAGCGTAGACGGTTCGGGCGGGGAGCTGTTTTTT. Translated: CASSVDGSGGELFF.